This passage covers 25 T cell receptor beta chains from one sample sequenced in a study of shared clonotypes between healthy human individuals. The method was immunoSEQ multiplex PCR; TCRdb's version includes in-frame clones alone and lacks a portion of them. The sample includes around 2.3 million clones, approximately 96% of them seen just once. Source material: naive CD4+ T cells sorted from blood. Subset denoted: CD45RA+ positively selected. These receptors all stem from a young man in good health.

The CDR3 DNA sequence: TGTGCCTGGAATTATATGGGCACAGATACGCAGTATTTT. Its translation: CAWNYMGTDTQYF. The chain recombines TRBV30 with TRBJ2-3; D is ambiguous. This CDR3 is built from 13 residues. CDR1 is GTSNPN, CDR2 SVGIG, per germline (reference sequence). V gave up 4 bases and J gave up 1 base, with 9 bases separating them.

This chain connects TRBV11-2 to TRBJ2-7; D remains ambiguous. Trimming pared 3 bases from V and 0 bases from J, leaving 6 bases between. The CDR3 has 13 residues. CDR1 is SGHAT and CDR2 is FQNNGV in the germline V gene. In nucleotides, the CDR3 is TGTGCCAGCAGCTTCACTCTCTCCTACGAGCAGTACTTC. Translation: CASSFTLSYEQYF.

The chain recombines TRBV29-1 with TRBJ2-1; D unclear. The CDR3 is 13 residues long. Germline V gene lookup returns CDR1 SQVTM and CDR2 ANQGSEA. The V gene lost 1 base and the J gene lost 5 bases, with 9 bases spanning the gap. The CDR3: CSVEAPQNNEQFF. Here the CDR3 DNA reads TGCAGCGTTGAAGCGCCTCAAAACAATGAGCAGTTCTTC.

The rearrangement links TRBV25-1 to TRBJ2-3; 11 nucleotides agree with TRBD2. V shed 6 bases and J 2 bases; nucleotides not matched to a gene: 7. The CDR3 runs 16 residues. The germline V gene encodes CDR1 MGHDK and CDR2 SYGVNS. CDR3 nucleotide sequence: TGTGCCAGCAGGAGAGGTAGCGGGAGGGCCACAGATACGCAGTATTTT. Residues: CASRRGSGRATDTQYF.

V and J are TRBV6-6 and TRBJ1-4; possibly TRBD1 for D (5 bases). The length of the CDR3 is 14 residues. V shed 6 bases and J shed 6 bases, with 14 bases lying between them. Germline V gene sequence: CDR1 MNHNY, CDR2 SVGAGI (reference sequence). The CDR3 DNA reads as TGTGCCAGCAGCGGGGCCCTGCTTTATGAAAAACTGTTTTTT. The encoded protein is CASSGALLYEKLFF.

V and J are TRBV6-5 and TRBJ2-7; weak D call: TRBD1 (6 bases). Trimming shortened V by 6 bases and J by 4 bases, and 16 bases separated the two germline ends. Per germline, CDR1 MNHEY and CDR2 SVGAGI. This CDR3 comprises 14 residues. DNA of the CDR3: TGTGCCAGCAGACCTGCAGGGGTCTCTTACGAGCAGTACTTC. It encodes CASRPAGVSYEQYF.

The V gene is TRBV6-5, the J gene TRBJ2-5; D is perhaps TRBD2 (5 bases). The CDR3 spans 14 residues. Trimming removed 2 bases at V and 5 bases at J, with 12 bases between. From germline, CDR1 is MNHEY and CDR2 SVGAGI. The CDR3 DNA is TGTGCCAGCAGTTACGGAAAGAGGGTCGAGACCCAGTACTTC. Its protein product is CASSYGKRVETQYF.

The V gene is TRBV19, the J gene TRBJ2-1, with 11 bases fitting TRBD2. This CDR3 contains 18 residues. Germline lookup yields CDR1 LNHDA and CDR2 SQIVND (reference sequence). J gave up 2 bases and V 5 bases, and 11 bases lay outside the gene matches. The CDR3 coding sequence is TGTGCCAGTAGTGGAAACTTTGGGACTAGCGGAACCTACAATGAGCAGTTCTTC. This translates into CASSGNFGTSGTYNEQFF.

This chain connects TRBV20-1 to TRBJ2-7; TRBD2 is a possible D gene (5 bases). Germline values: CDR1 DFQATT, CDR2 SNEGSKA (reference sequence). The V and J ends lost 6 bases and 2 bases respectively, with 8 bases between them. The CDR3 loop spans 11 amino acids. CDR3 DNA sequence: TGCAGTGCATACGGGGCCTACGAGCAGTACTTC. It codes for CSAYGAYEQYF.

V usage is TRBV19 and J usage is TRBJ2-7; 8 bases agree with TRBD1. The V and J ends lost 9 bases and 2 bases, in that order; junction bases with no gene match: 6. Germline loops: CDR1 LNHDA, CDR2 SQIVND (reference sequence). The CDR3 is made up of 13 amino acids. The CDR3 protein is CASGQGHPYEQYF. In nucleotides, the CDR3 is TGTGCCAGCGGACAGGGCCATCCCTACGAGCAGTACTTC. The entire variable domain, with the rest obtained from reference TRBV19 and TRBJ2-7, is as follows: DGGITQSPKYLFRKEGQNVTLSCEQNLNHDAMYWYRQDPGQGLRLIYYSQIVNDFQKGDIAEGYSVSREKKESFPLTVTSAQKNPTAFYLCASGQGHPYEQYFGPGTRLTVT.

The chain carries TRBV6-5 and TRBJ2-7, with D perhaps TRBD1 or TRBD2 (5 bases each). Trimming left V 5 bases short and J 10 bases short, with 12 bases between. Germline V gives CDR1 MNHEY, CDR2 SVGAGI. The CDR3 length is 11 residues. The CDR3 DNA reads TGTGCCAGCAGTGACCTCCGGGGCCAGTACTTC. It translates to CASSDLRGQYF.

The gene calls are TRBV6-6 and TRBJ2-2, with D unclear. Germline loops: CDR1 MNHNY, CDR2 SVGAGI (reference sequence). CDR3 size: 13 residues. The V gene lost 3 bases and the J gene lost 5 bases, with 7 bases spanning the gap. CDR3 sequence reads: CASSYRWTGELFF. CDR3 DNA: TGTGCCAGCAGTTATCGTTGGACCGGGGAGCTGTTTTTT.

Regarding this clone: The same CDR3 is also encoded by other DNA sequences in this sample. The chain links TRBV18 to TRBJ2-2; the D gene is possibly TRBD1 (5 bases). Looked up from germline, CDR1 is KGHSH and CDR2 is LQKENI. The CDR3 sequence is 13 residues long. Trimming stripped 0 bases from V and 6 bases from J, with 5 bases between. In DNA, the CDR3 is TGTGCCAGCTCACCACCGACAGCCGGGGAGCTGTTTTTT. It encodes CASSPPTAGELFF. The complete variable domain, with remaining parts taken from reference TRBV18 and TRBJ2-2, reads NAGVMQNPRHLVRRRGQEARLRCSPMKGHSHVYWYRQLPEEGLKFMVYLQKENIIDESGMPKERFSAEFPKEGPSILRIQQVVRGDSAAYFCASSPPTAGELFFGEGSRLTVL.

The chain links TRBV18 to TRBJ2-2; D is undetermined. The V gene lost 4 bases and the J gene lost 2 bases, with 8 bases spanning the gap. Per the germline V gene, CDR1 is KGHSH and CDR2 is LQKENI. This CDR3 is built from 14 residues. For the CDR3, the DNA is TGTGCCAGCTCACAACAGCGAAACACCGGGGAGCTGTTTTTT. Amino acid sequence: CASSQQRNTGELFF. Full variable domain (remainder filled in from reference TRBV18 and TRBJ2-2): NAGVMQNPRHLVRRRGQEARLRCSPMKGHSHVYWYRQLPEEGLKFMVYLQKENIIDESGMPKERFSAEFPKEGPSILRIQQVVRGDSAAYFCASSQQRNTGELFFGEGSRLTVL.

The chain recombines TRBV28 with TRBJ1-5; D remains unclear. Germline CDR1 reads MDHEN; CDR2 reads SYDVKM. The V end was cut by 8 bases, the J end by 2 bases, with 7 bases between. This CDR3 contains 12 residues. The CDR3 region has the DNA TGTGCCAGCCAAAGGGGCAATCAGCCCCAGCATTTT. This codes for CASQRGNQPQHF.

The chain carries TRBV5-4 and TRBJ1-1; a possible D gene is TRBD1 (5 bases). Trimming took 2 bases from V and 0 from J, leaving 14 bases between them. Germline CDR1 SGHNT, CDR2 YYREEE (reference sequence). CDR3 length equals 16 residues. The CDR3: CASSLAGPNMNTEAFF. CDR3 nucleotide sequence: TGTGCCAGCAGCTTAGCGGGGCCGAATATGAACACTGAAGCTTTCTTT.

V is TRBV10-3 and J is TRBJ1-2, with 9 positions matching TRBD1. The CDR3 consists of 19 residues. Looked up from germline, CDR1 is ENHRY and CDR2 is SYGVKD. J was trimmed by 2 bases and V by 3 bases; bases with no gene match: 16. The DNA for the CDR3 is TGTGCCATCAGTGAATCTGGGGGTCAACTGGGGACAGGGAACTATGGCTACACCTTC. Translation gives CAISESGGQLGTGNYGYTF.

The chain's CDR3 is CASSHGTAGNTIYF. In DNA, the CDR3 is TGTGCCAGCAGCCACGGGACAGCTGGAAACACCATATATTTT. The chain has TRBV7-8 and TRBJ1-3; 7 bases map to TRBD1. V shed 5 bases, J shed 2 bases, and the junction held 3 bases outside the gene matches. This CDR3 contains 14 residues. Germline V lookup: CDR1 SGHVS, CDR2 FQNEAQ.

The genes are TRBV7-2 and TRBJ2-1; 10 bases are a match to TRBD1. The CDR3 is 15 residues long. The V and J ends lost 5 bases and 6 bases, in that order; junction bases with no gene match: 7. CDR1 is SGHTA, CDR2 FQGNSA, per germline. The CDR3 DNA follows: TGTGCCAGCAGCGCGGGACAGGGGCCGATCAATGAGCAGTTCTTC. Translated: CASSAGQGPINEQFF.

In DNA, the CDR3 is TGTGCCAGAAGCTCGGGACTAGCGGGAGGGAGGTCCTACAATGAGCAGTTCTTC. Its translation is CARSSGLAGGRSYNEQFF. The chain combines TRBV5-3 with TRBJ2-1, with TRBD2 matching 16 bases. TRBV5-3 is labeled an ORF, and its function is uncertain. V shed 3 bases and J 1 base; nucleotides not matched to a gene: 4. CDR3 length: 18 amino acids.

The chain uses TRBV28 and TRBJ2-3; D may be TRBD2 (6 bases). The CDR3 contains 15 residues. Germline loops: CDR1 MDHEN, CDR2 SYDVKM. Trimming pared 5 bases from V and 1 base from J, leaving 13 bases between. The DNA for the CDR3 is TGTGCCAGCAGTACCTCTAGCGATGGCACAGATACGCAGTATTTT. Its translation: CASSTSSDGTDTQYF.

Turning to this clone: Additional DNA sequences in this sample encode the identical CDR3. The CDR3 region has the DNA TGTGCCAGTAGTGACAGGAACTATGGCTACACCTTC. This translates into CASSDRNYGYTF. The chain combines TRBV19 with TRBJ1-2; a weak D match, TRBD1 (6 bases). Germline assignment: CDR1 LNHDA and CDR2 SQIVND (reference sequence). CDR3 length: 12 residues. V lost 5 bases to trimming and J lost 2 bases, with 6 bases between them.

This clone is a singleton in its sample. The rearrangement uses TRBV5-4 and TRBJ2-3, with TRBD2 matching 8 bases. Germline CDR1 SGHNT, CDR2 YYREEE (reference sequence). The CDR3 loop spans 16 amino acids. The V gene end was trimmed by 4 bases and the J gene end by 4 bases; junction bases not matched to a gene: 11. The CDR3 nucleotides are TGTGCCAGCAGCCCGGATGGAAGCGGGGGTGCAGATACGCAGTATTTT. Protein sequence: CASSPDGSGGADTQYF.

The chain recombines TRBV4-3 with TRBJ2-3; TRBD2 matches at 10 bases. V shed 1 base, J shed 1 base, and the junction held 2 bases outside the gene matches. Germline V gene lookup returns CDR1 LGHNA and CDR2 YSLEER. This CDR3 spans 16 amino acids. The CDR3 DNA reads TGCGCCAGCAGCCAAGTAGGGACTAGCGGCACAGATACGCAGTATTTT. Translated: CASSQVGTSGTDTQYF.

The genes are TRBV19 and TRBJ1-5; 10 bases align to TRBD1. The V and J ends lost 5 bases and 5 bases, in that order; junction bases with no gene match: 12. CDR3 length: 17 residues. Germline V lookup: CDR1 LNHDA, CDR2 SQIVND (reference sequence). In DNA, the CDR3 is TGTGCCAGTAGTGTCGGTTGGGGACAGGGGATTGATCAGCCCCAGCATTTT. Residues: CASSVGWGQGIDQPQHF.